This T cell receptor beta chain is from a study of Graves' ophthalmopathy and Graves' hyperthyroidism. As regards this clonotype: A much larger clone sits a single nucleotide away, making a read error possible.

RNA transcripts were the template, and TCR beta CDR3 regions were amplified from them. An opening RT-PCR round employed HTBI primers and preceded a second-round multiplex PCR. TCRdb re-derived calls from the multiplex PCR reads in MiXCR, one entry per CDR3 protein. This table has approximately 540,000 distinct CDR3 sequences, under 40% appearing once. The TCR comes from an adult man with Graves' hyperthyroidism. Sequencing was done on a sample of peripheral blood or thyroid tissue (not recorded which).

The CDR3 nucleotides are TGTGCCAGCAGTGCCGGGAGGAGAAATAGCTACACCTTC. It yields the protein CASSAGRRNSYTF. The V and J genes are TRBV12-3 or TRBV12-4 and TRBJ1-2; no firm D call. The CDR3 runs to 13 residues. Trimming pared 5 bases from V and 9 bases from J, leaving 16 bases between.